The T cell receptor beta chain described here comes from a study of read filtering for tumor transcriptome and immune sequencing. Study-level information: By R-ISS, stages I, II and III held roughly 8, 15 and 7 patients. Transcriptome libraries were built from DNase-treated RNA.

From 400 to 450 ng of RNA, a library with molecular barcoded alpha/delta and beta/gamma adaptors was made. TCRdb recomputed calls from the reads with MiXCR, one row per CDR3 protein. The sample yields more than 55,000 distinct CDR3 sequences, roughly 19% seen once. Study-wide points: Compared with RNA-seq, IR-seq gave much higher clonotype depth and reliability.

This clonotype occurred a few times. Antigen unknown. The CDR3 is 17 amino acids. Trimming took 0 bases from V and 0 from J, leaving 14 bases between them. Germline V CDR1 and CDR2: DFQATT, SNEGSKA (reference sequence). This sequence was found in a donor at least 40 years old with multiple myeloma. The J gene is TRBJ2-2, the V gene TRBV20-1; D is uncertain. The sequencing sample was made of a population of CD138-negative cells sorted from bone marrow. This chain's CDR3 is CSARDRLGGTNTGELFF. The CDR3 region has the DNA TGCAGTGCTAGAGATCGGTTGGGTGGGACGAACACCGGGGAGCTGTTTTTT.